Below are 16 T cell receptor beta chains sequenced from a single sample in a study of vaccination and CD4 T cells after COVID-19. Indicated time point: late sampling 161 to 241 days after vaccination in three convalescent patients. Noted treatment: roughly 11-day PBMC culture with coronavirus spike peptide pools or control peptides (ViraFEST assay). Antigen specificity for these receptors is unknown. Sequencing of cultured CD4+ T cell DNA used the Oncomine TCR Beta short-read assay. Each CDR3 protein gets one entry after TCRdb re-called the PCR reads with MiXCR. The sample lists 20,000 to 25,000 distinct CDR3 sequences; around 46% were seen once. The sample here was CD4+ T cells from blood, cultured in vitro, taken about 7 months after SARS-CoV-2 vaccination. These receptors all stem from a human donor who had recovered from COVID-19.

This sequence joins TRBV4-2 and TRBJ1-5, with TRBD1 as a possible D gene (5 bases). Germline V CDR1 and CDR2: LGHNA, YNFKEQ. The length of the CDR3 is 14 residues. The V and J ends lost 0 bases and 2 bases respectively, with 5 bases between them. The CDR3 is CASSQEQGNQPQHF. CDR3 DNA sequence: TGTGCCAGCAGCCAAGAACAGGGCAATCAGCCCCAGCATTTT.

This clonotype was seen a handful of times. V and J are TRBV20-1 and TRBJ2-5, with D possibly TRBD2 on 5 matching bases. Trimming took off 3 bases at V and 5 bases at J, with 13 bases between the two ends. Germline CDR1 reads DFQATT; CDR2 reads SNEGSKA (reference sequence). The CDR3 is 13 residues long. CDR3 sequence: CSASEGILETQYF. CDR3 nucleotide sequence: TGCAGTGCTAGTGAGGGAATTTTGGAGACCCAGTACTTC.

The genes are TRBV6-6 and TRBJ1-2, with TRBD1 identical over 7 bases. The CDR3 runs 12 residues. The germline V gene encodes CDR1 MNHNY and CDR2 SVGAGI (reference sequence). J lost 7 bases, V lost 7 bases, and 6 bases had no gene match. The CDR3 nucleotides read TGTGCCAGCAAGGAGACAGGGACTGGCTACACCTTC. Its protein is CASKETGTGYTF.

This clonotype is medium-sized (0.01 to 0.1%). V gene TRBV7-2 combines with J gene TRBJ2-5; unclear D gene. Trimming removed 1 base at V and 5 bases at J, with 11 bases between. Germline CDR1 SGHTA, CDR2 FQGNSA. This CDR3 is built from 14 residues. CDR3 bases: TGTGCCAGCAGCTTAGTTGCGGCAGCGGAGACCCAGTACTTC. Residues: CASSLVAAAETQYF.

The gene calls are TRBV20-1 and TRBJ1-2; D remains unclear. The CDR3 length is 14 residues. The V end was cut by 1 base, the J end by 3 bases, with 12 bases between. Germline lookup yields CDR1 DFQATT and CDR2 SNEGSKA (reference sequence). Here the CDR3 DNA reads TGCAGTGCTAGAGTTGGGAGGGAGGACTATGGCTACACCTTC. As protein: CSARVGREDYGYTF.

The chain links TRBV7-8 to TRBJ1-5; TRBD1 might be the D (6 bases). CDR3 length: 15 amino acids. CDR1 is SGHVS, CDR2 FQNEAQ, per germline. Trimming removed 6 bases from V and 2 bases from J, with 14 bases in between. The CDR3 DNA reads TGTGCCAGCAGACCCGCCCGGACAGGCAATCAGCCCCAGCATTTT. Translating gives CASRPARTGNQPQHF.

The chain employs TRBV21-1 and TRBJ2-3; the D segment call TRBD1 is taken from the table without a DNA check. TRBV21-1 is reported as a pseudogene. The CDR3 consists of 16 residues. CDR3 protein: CASSPIQGEGTDTQYF. The DNA for the CDR3 is TGTGCCAGCTCCCCAATTCAGGGAGAAGGCACAGATACGCAGTATTTT.

In this sample, this clonotype turned up a few times. CDR3 bases: TGCAGTGCTAGGAGATCGGGGGGCCTCGATGGCTACACCTTC. Its protein is CSARRSGGLDGYTF. The rearrangement uses TRBV20-1 and TRBJ1-2, with D tentatively TRBD1 (6 bases). CDR1 is DFQATT, CDR2 SNEGSKA, per germline (reference sequence). With 3 bases removed from V and 6 bases from J, the gap between germline ends came to 17 bases. The CDR3 is 14 residues long.

The sample holds a few counts of this clonotype. This CDR3 reads CASSWDGDQPQHF. In nucleotides, the CDR3 is TGTGCCAGCAGTTGGGACGGAGATCAGCCCCAGCATTTT. This rearrangement joins TRBV7-9 to TRBJ1-5; weak D call: TRBD1 (5 bases). Germline V CDR1 and CDR2: SEHNR, FQNEAQ (reference sequence). This CDR3 region has 13 residues. Trimming stripped 6 bases from V and 5 bases from J, with 11 bases between.

This clonotype was found a few times. This chain uses TRBV6-5 with TRBJ1-6; no clear D. This CDR3 has 16 amino acids. CDR1 MNHEY and CDR2 SVGAGI come from the germline V gene. V was shortened by 3 bases and J by 7 bases, with 16 bases between the two germline ends. CDR3 DNA: TGTGCCAGCAGTTATAGTGGCGGACGACTCAATTCACCCCTCCACTTT. Its protein is CASSYSGGRLNSPLHF.

The chain is built from TRBV24-1 and TRBJ2-7; D possibly uses TRBD1 or TRBD2 (5 bases each). The germline V gene encodes CDR1 KGHDR and CDR2 SFDVKD. The V gene lost 7 bases and the J gene lost 3 bases, with 21 bases spanning the gap. This CDR3 contains 16 residues. The CDR3 loop is CATSPTPRGPYYEQYF. CDR3 nucleotide sequence: TGTGCCACCAGCCCTACTCCCCGGGGACCTTACTACGAGCAGTACTTC.

The chain combines TRBV4-1 with TRBJ1-5; D may be TRBD1 (5 bases). CDR1 is MGHRA and CDR2 is YSYEKL in the germline V gene. V lost 4 bases and J lost 5, with 18 bases in between. The CDR3 runs to 16 residues. The CDR3 loop is CASSRGDIGGYQPQHF. For the CDR3, the DNA is TGCGCCAGCAGCCGAGGGGATATTGGGGGATATCAGCCCCAGCATTTT.

This clonotype was seen only a few times. This chain uses TRBV6-5 with TRBJ1-5, with TRBD1 as a possible D gene (5 bases). The CDR3 has 15 residues. CDR1 MNHEY and CDR2 SVGAGI come from the germline V gene. V was shortened by 4 bases and J by 0 bases, with 10 bases between the two germline ends. CDR3 in DNA: TGTGCCAGCAGTTCCGGGGGGTATAGCAATCAGCCCCAGCATTTT. Amino acid sequence: CASSSGGYSNQPQHF.

This clonotype was observed a handful of times. This rearrangement joins TRBV7-3 to TRBJ2-1; 11 bases fit TRBD2. CDR3 length: 15 amino acids. J lost 5 bases, V lost 3 bases, and 3 bases had no gene match. Germline V gives CDR1 SGHTA, CDR2 FQGTGA. CDR3 DNA: TGTGCCAGCAGCTTTCTAGCGGGGGGCCACAATGAGCAGTTCTTC. This codes for CASSFLAGGHNEQFF.

This clonotype was detected a few times. The V gene is TRBV7-9, the J gene TRBJ2-5; D ambiguous. V lost 6 bases to trimming and J lost 7 bases, with 12 bases between them. This CDR3 comprises 12 residues. CDR1 and CDR2 (germline): SEHNR, FQNEAQ (reference sequence). This chain's CDR3 is CASRYRIGTQYF. DNA for the CDR3: TGTGCCAGCAGATATCGTATCGGGACCCAGTACTTC.

This clonotype was seen once. The V gene is TRBV2, the J gene TRBJ1-6, with D unresolved. Trimming removed 10 bases at V and 8 bases at J, with 15 bases between. Germline CDR1 reads SNHLY; CDR2 reads FYNNEI. There are 13 residues in the CDR3. The DNA for the CDR3 is TGTGCCACCCTGGCGGAGGGTTATTCACCCCTCCACTTT. Its translation: CATLAEGYSPLHF.